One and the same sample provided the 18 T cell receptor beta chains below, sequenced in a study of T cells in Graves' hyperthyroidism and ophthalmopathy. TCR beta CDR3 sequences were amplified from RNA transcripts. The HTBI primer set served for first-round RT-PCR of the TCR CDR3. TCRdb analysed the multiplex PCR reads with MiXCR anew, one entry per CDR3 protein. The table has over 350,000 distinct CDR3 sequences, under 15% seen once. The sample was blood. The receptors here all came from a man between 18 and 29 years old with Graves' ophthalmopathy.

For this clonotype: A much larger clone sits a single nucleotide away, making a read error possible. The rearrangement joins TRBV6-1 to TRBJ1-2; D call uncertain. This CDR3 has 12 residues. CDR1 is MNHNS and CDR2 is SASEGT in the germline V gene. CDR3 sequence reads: CASSRGSYSYTF. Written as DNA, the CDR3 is TGTGCCAGCAGTCGAGGCAGCTATAGCTACACCTTC.

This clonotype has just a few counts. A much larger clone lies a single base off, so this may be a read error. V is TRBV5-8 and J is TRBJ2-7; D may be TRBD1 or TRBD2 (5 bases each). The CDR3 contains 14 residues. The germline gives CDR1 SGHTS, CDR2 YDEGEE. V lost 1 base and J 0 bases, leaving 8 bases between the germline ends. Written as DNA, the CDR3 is TGTGCCAGCAGCTTGACGGGGCCCTCCTACGAGCAGTACTTC. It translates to CASSLTGPSYEQYF.

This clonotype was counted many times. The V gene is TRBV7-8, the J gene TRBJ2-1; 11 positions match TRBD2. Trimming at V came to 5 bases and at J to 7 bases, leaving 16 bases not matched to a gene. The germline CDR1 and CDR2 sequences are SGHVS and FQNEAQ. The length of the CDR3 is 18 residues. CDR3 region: CASSLQQGTSGTSNEQFF. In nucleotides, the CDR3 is TGTGCCAGCAGCCTGCAACAAGGGACTAGCGGAACGTCAAATGAGCAGTTCTTC.

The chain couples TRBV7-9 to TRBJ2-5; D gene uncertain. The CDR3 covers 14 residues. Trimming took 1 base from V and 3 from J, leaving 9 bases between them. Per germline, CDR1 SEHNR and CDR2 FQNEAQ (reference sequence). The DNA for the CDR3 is TGTGCCAGCAGCTTAGGGGATCCGAAAGAGACCCAGTACTTC. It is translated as CASSLGDPKETQYF.

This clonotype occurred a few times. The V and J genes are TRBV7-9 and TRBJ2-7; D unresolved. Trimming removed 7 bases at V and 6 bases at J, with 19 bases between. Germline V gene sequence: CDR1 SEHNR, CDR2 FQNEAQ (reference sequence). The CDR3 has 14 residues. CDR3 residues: CASIQEGGPLEQYF. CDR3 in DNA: TGTGCCAGCATCCAGGAAGGTGGTCCTCTCGAGCAGTACTTC.

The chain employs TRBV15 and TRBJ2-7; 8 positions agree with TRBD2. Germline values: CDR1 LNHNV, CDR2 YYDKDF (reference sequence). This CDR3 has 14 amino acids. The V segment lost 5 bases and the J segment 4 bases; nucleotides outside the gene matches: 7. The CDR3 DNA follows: TGTGCCACCAGCGGGGCAGCTAGCGGGTACGAGCAGTACTTC. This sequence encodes CATSGAASGYEQYF.

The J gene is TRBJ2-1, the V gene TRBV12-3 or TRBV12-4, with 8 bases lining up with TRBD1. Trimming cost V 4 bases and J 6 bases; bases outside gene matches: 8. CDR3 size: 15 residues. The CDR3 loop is CASSSTGGVINEQFF. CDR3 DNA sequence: TGTGCCAGCAGTTCAACAGGGGGTGTCATCAATGAGCAGTTCTTC.

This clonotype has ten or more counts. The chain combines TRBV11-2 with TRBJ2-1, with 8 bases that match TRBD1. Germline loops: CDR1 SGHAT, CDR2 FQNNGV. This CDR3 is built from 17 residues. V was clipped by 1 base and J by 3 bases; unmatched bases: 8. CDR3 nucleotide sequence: TGTGCCAGCAGCTTAGGTCAGACAGGGGAAGGCTACAATGAGCAGTTCTTC. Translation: CASSLGQTGEGYNEQFF.

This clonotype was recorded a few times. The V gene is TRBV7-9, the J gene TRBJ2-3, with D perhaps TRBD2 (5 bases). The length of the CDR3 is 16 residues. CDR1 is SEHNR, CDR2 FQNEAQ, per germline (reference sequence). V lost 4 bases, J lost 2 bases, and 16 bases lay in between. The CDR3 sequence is CASSSRGGWDTDTQYF. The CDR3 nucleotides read TGTGCCAGCAGCTCCCGGGGTGGTTGGGACACAGATACGCAGTATTTT.

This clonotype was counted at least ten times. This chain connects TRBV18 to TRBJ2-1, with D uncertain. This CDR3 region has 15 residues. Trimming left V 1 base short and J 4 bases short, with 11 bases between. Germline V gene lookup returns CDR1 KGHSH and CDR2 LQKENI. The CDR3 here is CASSPQGKKYNEQFF. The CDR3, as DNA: TGTGCCAGCTCACCACAAGGGAAAAAGTACAATGAGCAGTTCTTC.

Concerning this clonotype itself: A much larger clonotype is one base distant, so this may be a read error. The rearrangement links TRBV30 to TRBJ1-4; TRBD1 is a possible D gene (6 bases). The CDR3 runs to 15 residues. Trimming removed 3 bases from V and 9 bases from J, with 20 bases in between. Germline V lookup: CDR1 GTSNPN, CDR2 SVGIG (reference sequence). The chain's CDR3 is CAWSGVGGTSKKLFF. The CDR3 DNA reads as TGTGCCTGGAGCGGGGTGGGGGGGACAAGCAAAAAACTGTTTTTT.

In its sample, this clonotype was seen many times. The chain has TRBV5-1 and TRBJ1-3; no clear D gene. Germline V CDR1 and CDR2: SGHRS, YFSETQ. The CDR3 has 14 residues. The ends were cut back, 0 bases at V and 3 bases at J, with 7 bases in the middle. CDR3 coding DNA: TGCGCCAGCAGCTTGGACACTCTTGGAAACACCATATATTTT. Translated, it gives CASSLDTLGNTIYF. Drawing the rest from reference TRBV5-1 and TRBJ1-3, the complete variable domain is KAGVTQTPRYLIKTRGQQVTLSCSPISGHRSVSWYQQTPGQGLQFLFEYFSETQRNKGNFPGRFSGRQFSNSRSEMNVSTLELGDSALYLCASSLDTLGNTIYFGEGSWLTVV.

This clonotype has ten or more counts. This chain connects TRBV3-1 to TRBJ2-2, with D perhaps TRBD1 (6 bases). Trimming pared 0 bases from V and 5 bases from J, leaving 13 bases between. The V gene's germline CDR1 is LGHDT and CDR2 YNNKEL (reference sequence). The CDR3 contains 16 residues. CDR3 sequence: CASSQDSTGITGELFF. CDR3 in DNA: TGTGCCAGCAGCCAAGATTCCACAGGGATTACCGGGGAGCTGTTTTTT.

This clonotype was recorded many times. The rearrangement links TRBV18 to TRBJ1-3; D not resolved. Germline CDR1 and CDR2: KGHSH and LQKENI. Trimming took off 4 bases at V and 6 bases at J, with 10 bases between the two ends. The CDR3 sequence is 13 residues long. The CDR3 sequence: CASSQTMENTIYF. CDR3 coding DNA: TGTGCCAGCTCACAGACAATGGAAAACACCATATATTTT.

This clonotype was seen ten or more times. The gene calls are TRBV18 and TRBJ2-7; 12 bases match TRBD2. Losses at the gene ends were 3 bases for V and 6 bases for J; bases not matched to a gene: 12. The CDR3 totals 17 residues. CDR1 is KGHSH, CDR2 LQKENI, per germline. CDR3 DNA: TGTGCCAGCTCACCTATGACTAGCGGGAGCGGCGGGGGCGAGCAGTACTTC. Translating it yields CASSPMTSGSGGGEQYF.

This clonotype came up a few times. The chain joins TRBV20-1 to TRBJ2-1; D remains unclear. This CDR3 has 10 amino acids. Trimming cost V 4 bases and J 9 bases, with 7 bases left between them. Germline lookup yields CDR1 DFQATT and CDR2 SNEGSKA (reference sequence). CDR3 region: CSAKPFEQFF. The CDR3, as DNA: TGCAGTGCTAAACCGTTTGAGCAGTTCTTC.

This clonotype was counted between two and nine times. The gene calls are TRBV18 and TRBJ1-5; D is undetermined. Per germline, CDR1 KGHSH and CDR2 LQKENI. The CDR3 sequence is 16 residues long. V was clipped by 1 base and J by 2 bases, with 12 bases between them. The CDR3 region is CASSPQEGSGNQPQHF. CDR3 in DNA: TGTGCCAGCTCACCACAGGAGGGCTCGGGCAATCAGCCCCAGCATTTT.

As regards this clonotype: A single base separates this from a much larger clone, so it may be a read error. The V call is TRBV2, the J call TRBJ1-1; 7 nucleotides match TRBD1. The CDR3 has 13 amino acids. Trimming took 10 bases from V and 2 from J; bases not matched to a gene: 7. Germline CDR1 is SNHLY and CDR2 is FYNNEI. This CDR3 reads CAIGTAINTEAFF. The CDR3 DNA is TGTGCCATCGGGACAGCTATAAACACTGAAGCTTTCTTT.